This passage covers 4 T cell receptor beta chains from one sample sequenced in a study of T cell repertoires in cytomegalovirus infection. TCRdb re-analysed the reads in MiXCR, keeping a single row per CDR3 protein. The sample shows 150,000 to 200,000 distinct CDR3 sequences, roughly 30% of them seen only once. The sample consisted of PBMCs. Every receptor here comes from a human donor in good health (CMV status not recorded). Some clones in this sample may be carry-over from other donors' samples.

This clonotype was detected only a few times. This sequence joins TRBV6-6 and TRBJ1-2, with 10 bases identical to TRBD1. V dropped 0 bases and J dropped 4; count of bases not matched to a gene: 17. The CDR3 loop spans 20 amino acids. In germline, CDR1 is MNHNY, CDR2 SVGAGI (reference sequence). The CDR3 loop is CASSYSQVPRQGALGYGYTF. The CDR3 coding sequence is TGTGCCAGCAGTTACTCCCAAGTTCCGAGACAGGGGGCCCTTGGCTATGGCTACACCTTC.

Worth noting for this clonotype: The junction departs from germline at one end; a sequencing error may be responsible. The chain is built from TRBV30 and TRBJ1-1, with D hard to call. This CDR3 has 13 amino acids. Germline-derived CDR1 and CDR2 are GTSNPN and SVGIG (reference sequence). The CDR3 is CAGSRLMNTEAFF. In nucleotides, the CDR3 is TGTGCCGGGAGTAGACTCATGAACACTGAAGCTTTCTTT.

The chain links TRBV7-9 to TRBJ1-5, with D tentatively TRBD1 (6 bases). Between the trimmed V and J ends, which lost 5 bases and 1 base, there was a span of 21 bases. Germline V gives CDR1 SEHNR, CDR2 FQNEAQ (reference sequence). The CDR3 is made up of 18 amino acids. CDR3 nucleotide sequence: TGTGCCAGCAGCCTATGGGTTGGATGGGGGGCAAGCAATCAGCCCCAGCATTTT. Its translation is CASSLWVGWGASNQPQHF.

V and J are TRBV19 and TRBJ1-1, with a possible D match to TRBD1 (5 bases). Germline assignment: CDR1 LNHDA and CDR2 SQIVND (reference sequence). CDR3 length: 14 residues. With 11 bases removed from V and 0 bases from J, the gap between germline ends came to 16 bases. This chain's CDR3 is CASRELLMNTEAFF. The CDR3 DNA reads as TGTGCCTCCAGGGAACTCCTCATGAACACTGAAGCTTTCTTT.